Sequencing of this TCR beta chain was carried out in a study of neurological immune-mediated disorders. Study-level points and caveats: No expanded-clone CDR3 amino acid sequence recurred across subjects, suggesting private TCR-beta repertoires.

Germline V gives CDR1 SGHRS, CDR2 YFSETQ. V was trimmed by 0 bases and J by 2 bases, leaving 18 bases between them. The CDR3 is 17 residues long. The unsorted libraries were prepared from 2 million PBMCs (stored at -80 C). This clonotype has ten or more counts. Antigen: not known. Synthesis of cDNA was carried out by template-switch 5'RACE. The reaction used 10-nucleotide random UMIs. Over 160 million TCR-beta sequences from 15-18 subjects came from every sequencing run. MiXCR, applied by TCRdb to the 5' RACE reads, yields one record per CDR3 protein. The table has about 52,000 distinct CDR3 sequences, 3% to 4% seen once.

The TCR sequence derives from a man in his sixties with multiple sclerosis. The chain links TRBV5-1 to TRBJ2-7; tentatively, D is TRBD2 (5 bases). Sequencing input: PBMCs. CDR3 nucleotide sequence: TGCGCCAGCAGCTTGGTCCCGGGAACGAGAGAGGCCTACGAGCAGTACTTC. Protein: CASSLVPGTREAYEQYF.